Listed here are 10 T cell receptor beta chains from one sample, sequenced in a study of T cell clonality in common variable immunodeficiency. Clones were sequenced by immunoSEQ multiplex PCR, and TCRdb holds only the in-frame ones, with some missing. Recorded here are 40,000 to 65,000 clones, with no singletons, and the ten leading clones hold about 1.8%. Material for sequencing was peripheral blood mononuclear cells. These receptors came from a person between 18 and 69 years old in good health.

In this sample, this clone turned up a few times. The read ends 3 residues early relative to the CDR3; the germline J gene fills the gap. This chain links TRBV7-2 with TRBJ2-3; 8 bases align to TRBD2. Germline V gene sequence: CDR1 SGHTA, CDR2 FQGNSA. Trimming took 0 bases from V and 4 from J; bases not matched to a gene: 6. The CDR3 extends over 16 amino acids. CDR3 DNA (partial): TGTGCCAGCAGCTTAGCATCGCGGGGGGCATCAGATACG. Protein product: CASSLASRGASDT. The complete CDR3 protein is CASSLASRGASDTQYF.

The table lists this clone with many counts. CDR3: CASRGQGNYGYTF. The DNA read from the CDR3 is TGTGCCAGCAGGGGACAGGGTAACTATGGC. The chain uses TRBV6-2 or TRBV6-3 and TRBJ1-2, with 9 positions matching TRBD1. Coverage ceases 3 residues before the CDR3 finishes, and the germline J gene fills in the end. This CDR3 is 13 amino acids long. Germline CDR1 is MNHEY and CDR2 is SVGEGT. Trimming removed 6 bases from V and 1 base from J; junction bases left unmatched: 0.

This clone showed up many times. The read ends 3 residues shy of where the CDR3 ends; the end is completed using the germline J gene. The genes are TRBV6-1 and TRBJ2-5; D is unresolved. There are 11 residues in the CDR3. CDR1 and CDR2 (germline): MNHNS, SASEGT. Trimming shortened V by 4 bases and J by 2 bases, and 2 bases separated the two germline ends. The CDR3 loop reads CASSAQETQYF. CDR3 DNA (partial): TGTGCCAGCAGTGCACAAGAGACC.

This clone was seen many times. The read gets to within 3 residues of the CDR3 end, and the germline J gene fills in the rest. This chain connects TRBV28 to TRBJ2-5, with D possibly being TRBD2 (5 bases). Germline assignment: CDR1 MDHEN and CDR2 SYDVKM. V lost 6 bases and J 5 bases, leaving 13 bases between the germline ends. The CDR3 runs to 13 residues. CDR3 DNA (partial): TGTGCCAGCAGACCCCCCTCGGGGGAGACC. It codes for CASRPPSGET. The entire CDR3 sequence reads CASRPPSGETQYF.

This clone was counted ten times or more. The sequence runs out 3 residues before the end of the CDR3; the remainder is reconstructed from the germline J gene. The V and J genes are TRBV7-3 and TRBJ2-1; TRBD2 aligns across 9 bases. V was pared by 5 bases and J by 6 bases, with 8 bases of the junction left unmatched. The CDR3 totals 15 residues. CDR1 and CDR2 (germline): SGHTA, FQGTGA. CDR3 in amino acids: CASSEAGGPRNEQFF. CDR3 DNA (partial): TGTGCCAGCAGCGAAGCGGGGGGCCCTCGCAATGAG.

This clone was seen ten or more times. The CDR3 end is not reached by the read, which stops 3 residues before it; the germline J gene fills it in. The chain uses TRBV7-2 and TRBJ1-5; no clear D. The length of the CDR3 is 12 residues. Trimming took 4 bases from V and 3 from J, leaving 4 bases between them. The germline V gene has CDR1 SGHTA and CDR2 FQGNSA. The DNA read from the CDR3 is TGTGCCAGCAGCTCCTTCAATCAGCCC. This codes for CASSSFNQP. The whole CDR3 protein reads CASSSFNQPQHF.

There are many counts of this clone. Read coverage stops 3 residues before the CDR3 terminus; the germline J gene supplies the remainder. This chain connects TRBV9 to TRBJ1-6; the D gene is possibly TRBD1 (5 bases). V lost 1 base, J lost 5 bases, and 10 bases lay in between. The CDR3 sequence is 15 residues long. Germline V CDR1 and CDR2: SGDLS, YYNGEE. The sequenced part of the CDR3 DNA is TGTGCCAGCAGCGTAAACAGGAACAATAATTCACCC. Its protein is CASSVNRNNNSP. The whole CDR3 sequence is CASSVNRNNNSPLHF.

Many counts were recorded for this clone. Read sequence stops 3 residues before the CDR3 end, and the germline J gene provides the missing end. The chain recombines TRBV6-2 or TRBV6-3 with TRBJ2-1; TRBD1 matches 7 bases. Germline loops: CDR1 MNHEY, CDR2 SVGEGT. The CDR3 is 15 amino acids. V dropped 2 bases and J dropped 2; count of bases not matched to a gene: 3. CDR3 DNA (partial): TGTGCCAGCAGTTACGATGGGACAGCCTACAATGAG. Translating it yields CASSYDGTAYNE. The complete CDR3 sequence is CASSYDGTAYNEQFF.

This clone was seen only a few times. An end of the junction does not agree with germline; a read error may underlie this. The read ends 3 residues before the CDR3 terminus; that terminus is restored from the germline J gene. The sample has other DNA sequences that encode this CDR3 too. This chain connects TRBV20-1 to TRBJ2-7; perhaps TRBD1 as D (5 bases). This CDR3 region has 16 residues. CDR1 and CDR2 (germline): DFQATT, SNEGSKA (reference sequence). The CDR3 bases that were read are TGCAGCGCTAGGTCTAAAGGGGTTCTACTCTCCTACGAG. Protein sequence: CSARSKGVLLSYE. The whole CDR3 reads CSARSKGVLLSYEQYF.

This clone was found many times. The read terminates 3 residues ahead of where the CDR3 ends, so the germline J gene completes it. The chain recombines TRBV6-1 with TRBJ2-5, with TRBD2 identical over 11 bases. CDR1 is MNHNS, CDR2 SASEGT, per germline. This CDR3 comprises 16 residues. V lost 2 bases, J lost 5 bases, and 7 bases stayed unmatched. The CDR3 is CASSETVAGGLETQYF. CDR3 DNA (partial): TGTGCCAGCAGTGAAACGGTAGCGGGGGGGTTGGAGACC.